Described below is a single T cell receptor (beta chain) sequence and its context. Sequenced by immunoSEQ multiplex PCR; TCRdb stores in-frame clones only, minus some. This table has some 2.1 million clones, approximately 94% appearing once. This CDR3 spans 13 amino acids. The V end was cut by 6 bases, the J end by 8 bases, with 16 bases between. Germline CDR1 is MDHEN and CDR2 is SYDVKM. Terminally differentiated effector memory CD45RA+ cells were excluded from the naive CD8 cells, which were CD45RO-negative and positively selected for CCR7. The sample comes from a study of shared clonotypes between healthy human individuals.

Sequenced input: naive CD8+ T cells sorted from blood. The chain employs TRBV28 and TRBJ1-1; D uncertain. The sequence was collected from a man between 18 and 29 years old in good health. The CDR3 DNA sequence: TGTGCCAGCAGCTTCGGGCCCGCGAACGAAGCTTTCTTT. As protein: CASSFGPANEAFF.